The 27 T cell receptor beta chains below were found in one sample sequenced in a study of CD8 T cells in Susac syndrome. Random hexamers were used to reverse transcribe about 0.5 to 1 ug of RNA. TCRdb reprocessed the immunoSEQ multiplex PCR reads with MiXCR, giving one entry per CDR3 protein. Found here are approximately 110,000 distinct CDR3 sequences, 90% to 95% of them singletons; the top ten hold roughly 0.091%. The specimen was CD4+ T cells from PBMCs. These receptors were collected from a human donor in good health.

V is TRBV23-1 and J is TRBJ2-2; no clear D. TRBV23-1 is an ORF, with its function uncertain. The CDR3 contains 17 residues. Deletions cut 6 bases from V and 3 bases from J, with 20 bases between. CDR3 sequence (DNA): TGCGCCAGCAGCCAAATTCGGTCGGGTCCTCACACCGGGGAGCTGTTTTTT. Translation: CASSQIRSGPHTGELFF.

The rearrangement links TRBV6-1 to TRBJ2-6, with a tentative D call TRBD2 (5 bases). The germline V and J ends were trimmed by 7 bases and 2 bases, with 21 bases remaining between them. This CDR3 has 18 residues. The germline gives CDR1 MNHNS, CDR2 SASEGT. The DNA of the CDR3 is TGTGCCAGCACCCTCCGTGGAGGTCTGGGAACTGGGGCCAACGTCCTGACTTTC. This gives the protein CASTLRGGLGTGANVLTF.

This rearrangement joins TRBV6-6 to TRBJ2-7, with D maybe TRBD2 (5 bases). Per the germline V gene, CDR1 is MNHNY and CDR2 is SVGAGI (reference sequence). Trimming left V 8 bases short and J 7 bases short, with 12 bases between. The CDR3 totals 11 residues. The CDR3 loop is CASRFGGEQYF. For the CDR3, the DNA is TGTGCCAGCCGGTTCGGCGGGGAGCAGTACTTC.

This rearrangement joins TRBV20-1 to TRBJ1-5; no firm D call. The CDR3 spans 12 residues. CDR1 and CDR2 from the germline V gene are DFQATT and SNEGSKA (reference sequence). With 4 bases removed from V and 4 bases from J, the gap between germline ends came to 8 bases. CDR3 amino acids: CSAKGTNQPQHF. CDR3 DNA: TGCAGTGCTAAAGGAACTAATCAGCCCCAGCATTTT.

V and J are TRBV28 and TRBJ2-7; D is ambiguous. The germline CDR1 and CDR2 sequences are MDHEN and SYDVKM. The CDR3 has 14 amino acids. The V end lost 3 bases, the J end lost 0 bases, and 9 bases lay between the germline ends. The CDR3 DNA sequence: TGTGCCAGCAGTTTTCAGGAAAACTCCTACGAGCAGTACTTC. Translated, it gives CASSFQENSYEQYF.

The chain has TRBV23-1 and TRBJ1-3; D is unclear. TRBV23-1 is identified as an open reading frame with a role that is uncertain. Trimming removed 7 bases from V and 0 bases from J, with 16 bases in between. The CDR3 length is 16 residues. CDR3 nucleotide sequence: TGCGCCAGCACCAGATCGGAGCCAGACTCTGGAAACACCATATATTTT. Its protein is CASTRSEPDSGNTIYF.

This chain connects TRBV6-5 to TRBJ2-7; D remains unclear. There are 14 residues in the CDR3. CDR1 MNHEY and CDR2 SVGAGI come from the germline V gene. Trimming left V 2 bases short and J 2 bases short, with 10 bases between. This CDR3 is CASSYGPLTYEQYF. Here the CDR3 DNA reads TGTGCCAGCAGTTACGGCCCTCTAACCTACGAGCAGTACTTC.

Written as DNA, the CDR3 is TGCAGTGTTGCGACTAGCGGGAACCAAGAGACCCAGTACTTC. Translation gives CSVATSGNQETQYF. V usage is TRBV20-1 and J usage is TRBJ2-5; 11 nucleotides align to TRBD2. The CDR3 has 14 residues. J gave up 0 bases and V 7 bases, and 4 bases lay outside the gene matches. Per germline, CDR1 DFQATT and CDR2 SNEGSKA (reference sequence).

This chain uses TRBV3-1 with TRBJ2-4; 8 nucleotides align to TRBD2. The V gene's germline CDR1 is LGHDT and CDR2 YNNKEL (reference sequence). J lost 7 bases, V lost 2 bases, and 7 bases had no gene match. The CDR3 is made up of 15 amino acids. The CDR3 coding sequence is TGTGCCAGCAGCCAATCCCCGACTAGCGAGAACATTCAGTACTTC. This gives the protein CASSQSPTSENIQYF.

As concerns this clonotype: Sequence at one end of the junction differs from germline and may be a read error. This chain joins TRBV24-1 and TRBJ2-5; TRBD1 aligns across 9 bases. This CDR3 has 16 residues. Germline values: CDR1 KGHDR, CDR2 SFDVKD. The chain's CDR3 is CATSDPGQGPQEAQYF. CDR3 DNA sequence: TGTGCCACCAGTGACCCGGGACAGGGACCCCAAGAGGCCCAGTACTTC.

This sequence joins TRBV11-2 and TRBJ2-7, with TRBD2 matching 12 bases. Germline CDR1 is SGHAT and CDR2 is FQNNGV. This CDR3 is built from 17 residues. J lost 4 bases, V lost 5 bases, and 12 bases had no gene match. CDR3 in amino acids: CASSPRRGLAGRYEQYF. The CDR3 nucleotides are TGTGCCAGCAGCCCACGCCGAGGACTAGCGGGAAGGTACGAGCAGTACTTC.

DNA for the CDR3: TGTGCCAGCAGCTTAGGACCCCGGGATGAGCAGTTCTTC. It is translated as CASSLGPRDEQFF. The V gene is TRBV13, the J gene TRBJ2-1; no firm D call. V was clipped by 0 bases and J by 8 bases, with 8 bases between them. From germline, CDR1 is PRHDT and CDR2 FYEKMQ (reference sequence). The CDR3 is made up of 13 amino acids.

This rearrangement joins TRBV29-1 to TRBJ1-4, with D hard to call. The CDR3 extends over 12 amino acids. Trimming removed 5 bases at V and 12 bases at J, with 16 bases between. Germline loops: CDR1 SQVTM, CDR2 ANQGSEA. The CDR3 DNA follows: TGCAGCGTTCCAACCTTGGGTGGGGAACTGTTTTTT. Its translation is CSVPTLGGELFF.

The V call is TRBV6-1, the J call TRBJ2-1; tentative D call: TRBD2 (5 bases). Germline V gene data show CDR1 as MNHNS and CDR2 as SASEGT. V was cut by 7 bases and J by 5 bases, with 15 bases left in between. The CDR3 sequence is 14 residues long. CDR3 amino acids: CASIWTPENNEQFF. The CDR3 DNA reads TGTGCCAGCATCTGGACTCCGGAGAACAATGAGCAGTTCTTC.

V usage is TRBV28 and J usage is TRBJ1-5; TRBD1 matches 9 bases. Germline values: CDR1 MDHEN, CDR2 SYDVKM. V lost 6 bases to trimming and J lost 4 bases; unmatched junction nucleotides: 7. This CDR3 has 15 residues. The CDR3: CASSHGGQGNQPQHF. CDR3 nucleotides: TGTGCCAGCAGCCATGGAGGACAGGGGAATCAGCCCCAGCATTTT.

The V and J genes are TRBV7-9 and TRBJ2-1; the match to TRBD1 covers 12 bases. Germline lookup yields CDR1 SEHNR and CDR2 FQNEAQ (reference sequence). Trimming at V came to 0 bases and at J to 8 bases, leaving 8 bases not matched to a gene. This CDR3 comprises 17 residues. CDR3 loop: CASSLAPGQGALDEQFF. CDR3 nucleotide sequence: TGTGCCAGCAGCTTAGCGCCGGGACAGGGGGCGCTGGATGAGCAGTTCTTC.

The chain couples TRBV4-1 to TRBJ1-1; 9 nucleotides match TRBD1. CDR3 length equals 16 residues. From germline, CDR1 is MGHRA and CDR2 YSYEKL. The junction had 9 bases not matched to a gene; V was cut back by 4 bases and J by 3 bases. CDR3 residues: CASSRGQGFRDTEAFF. CDR3 DNA: TGCGCCAGCAGCCGCGGACAGGGGTTTCGGGACACTGAAGCTTTCTTT.

The table lists this clonotype with a few counts. V is TRBV19 and J is TRBJ2-2; the match to TRBD2 covers 8 bases. This CDR3 is 15 amino acids long. With V trimmed by 8 bases and J by 1 base, 6 bases remained unmatched. Germline CDR1 and CDR2: LNHDA and SQIVND (reference sequence). Here the CDR3 DNA reads TGTGCCAGTGGGAGCGGGAGTTGGAACACCGGGGAGCTGTTTTTT. Residues: CASGSGSWNTGELFF.

V and J are TRBV5-1 and TRBJ2-5; 7 bases are a match to TRBD2. V trimming: 0 bases; J trimming: 1 base; junction bases outside the gene matches: 9. CDR1 and CDR2 (germline): SGHRS, YFSETQ. The CDR3 is made up of 17 amino acids. The CDR3 sequence: CASSLEVGGPLQETQYF. CDR3 bases: TGCGCCAGCAGCTTGGAGGTGGGAGGGCCTCTCCAAGAGACCCAGTACTTC.

The sample holds one count of this clonotype. The chain joins TRBV29-1 to TRBJ2-7, with 7 nucleotides matching TRBD1. Germline trimming cut 6 bases from V and 3 bases from J; bases unmatched to any gene: 11. This CDR3 spans 14 amino acids. CDR1 SQVTM and CDR2 ANQGSEA come from the germline V gene. CDR3 loop: CSVAWTGMNYEQYF. The CDR3 DNA follows: TGCAGCGTCGCCTGGACAGGAATGAACTACGAGCAGTACTTC.

The rearrangement uses TRBV7-2 and TRBJ2-2; D is possibly TRBD2 (6 bases). V gave up 5 bases and J gave up 6 bases, with 10 bases separating them. CDR1 SGHTA and CDR2 FQGNSA come from the germline V gene. This CDR3 is built from 13 residues. The DNA of the CDR3 is TGTGCCAGCAGCCCCAGACTAGCCGGGGAGCTGTTTTTT. It encodes CASSPRLAGELFF.

The genes are TRBV7-9 and TRBJ2-1; 11 bases fit TRBD1. Germline CDR1 reads SEHNR; CDR2 reads FQNEAQ (reference sequence). The CDR3 spans 14 residues. V trimming: 5 bases; J trimming: 12 bases; junction bases outside the gene matches: 9. CDR3 nucleotide sequence: TGTGCCAGCAGCACAGGACAGGGGGCGCGTGGGCAGTTCTTC. Residues: CASSTGQGARGQFF.

V usage is TRBV5-4 and J usage is TRBJ2-1; a possible D gene is TRBD2 (5 bases). Germline CDR1 SGHNT, CDR2 YYREEE (reference sequence). The CDR3 spans 15 residues. Trimming cost V 0 bases and J 4 bases, with 11 bases left between them. The CDR3 region is CASSLGGSGYNEQFF. The CDR3 DNA follows: TGTGCCAGCAGCTTGGGAGGGAGTGGATACAATGAGCAGTTCTTC.

CDR3 in DNA: TGTGCCAGCAGCCAAGATACGTCGGGGGAGACCCAGTACTTC. Amino acid sequence: CASSQDTSGETQYF. The chain links TRBV3-1 to TRBJ2-5; tentative D call: TRBD2 (5 bases). This CDR3 region has 14 residues. V was cut by 0 bases and J by 5 bases, with 10 bases left in between. Germline CDR1 is LGHDT and CDR2 is YNNKEL (reference sequence).

The gene calls are TRBV7-2 and TRBJ2-1; 9 bases map to TRBD1. Germline-derived CDR1 and CDR2 are SGHTA and FQGNSA. Trimming cost V 3 bases and J 5 bases; bases outside gene matches: 2. The CDR3 runs 14 residues. CDR3 DNA sequence: TGTGCCAGCAGCTTTGACAGGGGGGACAATGAGCAGTTCTTC. Translating it yields CASSFDRGDNEQFF.

The chain is built from TRBV20-1 and TRBJ2-6; D is ambiguous. The CDR3 is 11 amino acids. V was trimmed by 7 bases and J by 0 bases, leaving 1 base between them. CDR1 and CDR2 (germline): DFQATT, SNEGSKA (reference sequence). CDR3 region: CSVSGANVLTF. The DNA for the CDR3 is TGCAGTGTCTCTGGGGCCAACGTCCTGACTTTC.

The chain employs TRBV18 and TRBJ2-5; unclear D gene. There are 13 residues in the CDR3. V lost 2 bases to trimming and J lost 3 bases, with 7 bases between them. CDR1 and CDR2 from the germline V gene are KGHSH and LQKENI. The CDR3 protein is CASSPSDKETQYF. The CDR3 bases are TGTGCCAGCTCACCATCGGATAAAGAGACCCAGTACTTC.